The 11 T cell receptor beta chains given below trace back to one sample, sequenced in a study of cytomegalovirus exposure and HLA in healthy donors. Vbeta (60) and Jbeta (13) primers were used in the PCR. The assay was immunoSEQ multiplex PCR, and TCRdb's table has in-frame clones only and misses some. The table records around 100,000 clones, 70% to 85% of them present only once. The sample taken for sequencing was PBMCs. The receptors originated from a woman between 18 and 29 years old in good health and CMV-seronegative.

The chain joins TRBV5-1 to TRBJ1-3, with D possibly being TRBD1 (6 bases). CDR1 and CDR2 (germline): SGHRS, YFSETQ. CDR3 length: 13 residues. Between the trimmed V and J ends, which lost 6 bases and 3 bases, there was a span of 10 bases. The CDR3 DNA reads as TGCGCCAGCACAGGGGATGGTGGAAACACCATATATTTT. This gives the protein CASTGDGGNTIYF.

This chain connects TRBV6-5 to TRBJ1-2; possible D gene TRBD1, 6 bases. This CDR3 has 13 residues. Between the trimmed V and J ends, which lost 5 bases and 5 bases, there was a span of 12 bases. Germline-derived CDR1 and CDR2 are MNHEY and SVGAGI. The CDR3 nucleotides are TGTGCCAGCAGTGAATTTACAGGGTATGGCTACACCTTC. As protein: CASSEFTGYGYTF.

This chain joins TRBV5-6 and TRBJ2-1, with D possibly TRBD2 on 6 matching bases. The CDR3 consists of 12 residues. Deletions cut 0 bases from V and 8 bases from J, with 6 bases between. Germline V lookup: CDR1 SGHDT, CDR2 YYEEEE. The DNA for the CDR3 is TGTGCCAGCAGCTTGGGGGACTATGAGCAGTTCTTC. It is translated as CASSLGDYEQFF.

The CDR3 is CASSLERGRTEAFF. CDR3 bases: TGTGCCAGCAGCTTAGAGCGGGGGAGAACTGAAGCTTTCTTT. The chain uses TRBV7-2 and TRBJ1-1, with a possible D match to TRBD1 (5 bases). CDR3 length: 14 residues. From germline, CDR1 is SGHTA and CDR2 FQGNSA. The V end was cut by 1 base, the J end by 5 bases, with 11 bases between.

The chain combines TRBV6-5 with TRBJ2-3, with 9 bases aligning to TRBD1. Germline CDR1 and CDR2: MNHEY and SVGAGI. V trimming: 6 bases; J trimming: 6 bases; junction bases outside the gene matches: 4. The CDR3 length is 13 residues. This chain's CDR3 is CASRRTGADTQYF. The CDR3 DNA sequence: TGTGCCAGCAGACGGACAGGGGCCGATACGCAGTATTTT.

The chain links TRBV28 to TRBJ2-1; 9 nucleotides agree with TRBD2. J was trimmed by 8 bases and V by 8 bases; bases with no gene match: 7. This CDR3 is 13 amino acids long. From germline, CDR1 is MDHEN and CDR2 SYDVKM. CDR3 bases: TGTGCCAGCGTGCGGGGGGGCAGGGATGAGCAGTTCTTC. It specifies CASVRGGRDEQFF.

A few counts support this clone. The CDR3 DNA reads TGTGCCAGCAGCCCGACAGGGGGACACACCGGGGAGCTGTTTTTT. It codes for CASSPTGGHTGELFF. V and J are TRBV7-9 and TRBJ2-2; the match to TRBD1 covers 9 bases. Losses at the gene ends were 5 bases for V and 3 bases for J; bases not matched to a gene: 4. The CDR3 is 15 amino acids. The V gene's germline CDR1 is SEHNR and CDR2 FQNEAQ (reference sequence).

The rearrangement links TRBV27 to TRBJ1-6; no clear D gene. V lost 2 bases, J lost 7 bases, and 6 bases lay in between. The germline V gene encodes CDR1 MNHEY and CDR2 SMNVEV (reference sequence). The CDR3 extends over 13 amino acids. The CDR3 bases are TGTGCCAGCAGTTTAGCCCAGAATTCACCCCTCCACTTT. As protein: CASSLAQNSPLHF.

This chain links TRBV6-5 with TRBJ1-1; 10 nucleotides line up with TRBD1. Per the germline V gene, CDR1 is MNHEY and CDR2 is SVGAGI. The CDR3 length is 14 residues. Trimming at V came to 6 bases and at J to 3 bases, leaving 4 bases not matched to a gene. CDR3 sequence: CASRGTGVYTEAFF. CDR3 nucleotide sequence: TGTGCCAGCAGAGGGACAGGGGTTTACACTGAAGCTTTCTTT.

The V gene is TRBV5-1, the J gene TRBJ2-3, with D uncertain. Germline V gene lookup returns CDR1 SGHRS and CDR2 YFSETQ. The V gene lost 2 bases and the J gene lost 5 bases, with 12 bases spanning the gap. The CDR3 runs 14 residues. Here the CDR3 DNA reads TGCGCCAGCAGCTTCCCGGGTCAGAAAGATACGCAGTATTTT. Translation gives CASSFPGQKDTQYF.

Here the CDR3 reads CASSLFNNEQFF. The CDR3 bases are TGTGCCAGCAGCTTATTCAACAATGAGCAGTTCTTC. This chain connects TRBV7-2 to TRBJ2-1; D gene uncertain. The CDR3 is made up of 12 amino acids. Per germline, CDR1 SGHTA and CDR2 FQGNSA. V was clipped by 2 bases and J by 5 bases, with 4 bases between them.